These 10 T cell receptor beta chains were sequenced from one sample in a study of cytomegalovirus exposure and HLA in healthy donors. A multiplex PCR was run with 60 Vbeta primers and 13 Jbeta primers. The protocol was immunoSEQ multiplex PCR, while the TCRdb copy is restricted to in-frame clones and leaves out a portion. This table has approximately 170,000 clones, 65% to 80% appearing once. The sample comprised PBMCs. These receptors were collected from a woman in her 40s in good health and CMV-seropositive.

J is TRBJ2-7 and V is TRBV5-6; 11 bases map to TRBD1. Germline values: CDR1 SGHDT, CDR2 YYEEEE. Trimming took 3 bases from V and 4 from J; bases not matched to a gene: 3. This CDR3 comprises 14 residues. The CDR3 loop reads CASSWGQGGYEQYF. DNA for the CDR3: TGTGCCAGCAGCTGGGGACAGGGGGGGTACGAGCAGTACTTC.

V is TRBV6-1 and J is TRBJ2-3, with TRBD2 matching over 12 bases. This CDR3 is built from 15 residues. The germline gives CDR1 MNHNS, CDR2 SASEGT. Trimming at V came to 8 bases and at J to 4 bases, leaving 7 bases not matched to a gene. DNA for the CDR3: TGTGCCAGCGCACCGACTAGCGGGGGCCCAGATACGCAGTATTTT. Protein product: CASAPTSGGPDTQYF.

The chain links TRBV27 to TRBJ1-1, with TRBD1 as a possible D gene (6 bases). Germline values: CDR1 MNHEY, CDR2 SMNVEV (reference sequence). The CDR3 is 14 residues long. The germline V and J ends were trimmed by 4 bases and 3 bases, with 12 bases remaining between them. In DNA, the CDR3 is TGTGCCAGCAGTTCAAGGGGGTCCTACACTGAAGCTTTCTTT. It yields the protein CASSSRGSYTEAFF.

The chain carries TRBV30 and TRBJ1-3; D is uncertain. The germline CDR1 and CDR2 sequences are GTSNPN and SVGIG (reference sequence). The CDR3 contains 14 residues. V lost 0 bases and J lost 2, with 8 bases in between. The CDR3 is CAWSVVGAGNTIYF. DNA for the CDR3: TGTGCCTGGAGTGTAGTCGGGGCTGGAAACACCATATATTTT.

The chain joins TRBV7-2 to TRBJ1-2, with D perhaps matching TRBD1 (5 bases). The CDR3 is made up of 16 amino acids. Looked up from germline, CDR1 is SGHTA and CDR2 is FQGNSA. The V gene lost 5 bases and the J gene lost 8 bases, with 24 bases spanning the gap. The DNA for the CDR3 is TGTGCCAGCAGCACGGAGGGGTCAATTACCCTGGGGGGCTACACCTTC. Its translation: CASSTEGSITLGGYTF.

The chain recombines TRBV7-9 with TRBJ2-4; D is uncertain. This CDR3 spans 16 amino acids. V was trimmed by 4 bases and J by 8 bases, leaving 21 bases between them. Germline V gene sequence: CDR1 SEHNR, CDR2 FQNEAQ (reference sequence). This CDR3 reads CASSSLLLAPLDIQYF. CDR3 sequence (DNA): TGTGCCAGCAGCTCCCTACTACTCGCGCCCTTGGACATTCAGTACTTC. The whole variable domain, remainder taken from reference TRBV7-9 and TRBJ2-4, is DTGVSQNPRHKITKRGQNVTFRCDPISEHNRLYWYRQTLGQGPEFLTYFQNEAQLEKSRLLSDRFSAERPKGSFSTLEIQRTEQGDSAMYLCASSSLLLAPLDIQYFGAGTRLSVL.

V is TRBV27 and J is TRBJ2-3; D is perhaps TRBD2 (6 bases). This CDR3 contains 15 residues. The V gene's germline CDR1 is MNHEY and CDR2 SMNVEV (reference sequence). V was trimmed by 2 bases and J by 5 bases, leaving 14 bases between them. Here the CDR3 reads CASSLGGATRDTQYF. The CDR3 bases are TGTGCCAGCAGTTTAGGAGGGGCAACACGAGATACGCAGTATTTT.

The genes are TRBV27 and TRBJ2-3, with 8 bases identical to TRBD2. This CDR3 has 15 amino acids. CDR1 and CDR2 from the germline V gene are MNHEY and SMNVEV (reference sequence). Trimming at V came to 5 bases and at J to 0 bases, leaving 4 bases not matched to a gene. The CDR3 DNA sequence: TGTGCCAGCAGTAGAGCGGGGGTTAGCACAGATACGCAGTATTTT. It codes for CASSRAGVSTDTQYF.

The genes are TRBV7-3 and TRBJ1-1; no clear D. Trimming cost V 3 bases and J 8 bases, with 13 bases left between them. CDR3 length equals 13 residues. The germline V gene has CDR1 SGHTA and CDR2 FQGTGA. The CDR3 nucleotides are TGTGCCAGCAGCTTGAGTTCAGGCCAAGAAGCTTTCTTT. Protein product: CASSLSSGQEAFF.

The chain recombines TRBV9 with TRBJ1-2, with D maybe TRBD1 (6 bases). Germline V lookup: CDR1 SGDLS, CDR2 YYNGEE. The CDR3 has 15 amino acids. Between the trimmed V and J ends, which lost 0 bases and 6 bases, there was a span of 15 bases. In nucleotides, the CDR3 is TGTGCCAGCAGCGTAGCTTTCACAGGGAATAATGGCTACACCTTC. Its protein product is CASSVAFTGNNGYTF.